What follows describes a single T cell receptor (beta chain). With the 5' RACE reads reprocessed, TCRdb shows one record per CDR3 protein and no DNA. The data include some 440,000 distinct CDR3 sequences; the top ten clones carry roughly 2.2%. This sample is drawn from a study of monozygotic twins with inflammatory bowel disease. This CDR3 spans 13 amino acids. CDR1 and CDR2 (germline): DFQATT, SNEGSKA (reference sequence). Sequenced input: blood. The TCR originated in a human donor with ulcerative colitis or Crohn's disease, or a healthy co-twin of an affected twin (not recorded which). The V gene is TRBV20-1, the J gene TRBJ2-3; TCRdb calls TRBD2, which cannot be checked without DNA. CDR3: CSATLSGADTQYF.